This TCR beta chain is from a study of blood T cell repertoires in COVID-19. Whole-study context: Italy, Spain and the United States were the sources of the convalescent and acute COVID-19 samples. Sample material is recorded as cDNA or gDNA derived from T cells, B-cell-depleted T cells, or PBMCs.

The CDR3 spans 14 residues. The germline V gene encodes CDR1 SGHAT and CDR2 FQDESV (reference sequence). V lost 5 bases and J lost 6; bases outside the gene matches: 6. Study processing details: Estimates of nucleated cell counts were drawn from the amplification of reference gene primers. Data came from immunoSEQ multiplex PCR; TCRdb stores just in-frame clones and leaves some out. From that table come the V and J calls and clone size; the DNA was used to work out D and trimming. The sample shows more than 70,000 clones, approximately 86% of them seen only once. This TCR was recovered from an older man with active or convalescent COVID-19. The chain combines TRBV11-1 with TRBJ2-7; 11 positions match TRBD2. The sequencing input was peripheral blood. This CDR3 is CASSNGLAGGEQYF. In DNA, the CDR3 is TGTGCCAGCAGCAACGGACTAGCGGGCGGCGAGCAGTACTTC.